This TCR beta chain was recorded in a study of T cell repertoires in cytomegalovirus infection. About the study: From public TCR beta signatures came an indication of both CMV infection and matching HLA type.

Concerning this clonotype: The target antigen is unknown.

Each CDR3 protein is one row after TCRdb ran MiXCR on the reads. The repertoire consists of some 180,000 distinct CDR3 sequences, with roughly a fifth occurring once and the leading ten covering less than 3.5%. The CDR3 runs 12 residues. Trimming removed 1 base at V and 4 bases at J, with 5 bases between. Germline V CDR1 and CDR2: SGHKS, YYEKEE (reference sequence). General study findings and limits: There were HLA-C-restricted CMV-specific TCR beta clonotypes dominating the ex vivo response. Using cumulative public TCR beta family frequency, the authors identified those who carried CMV together with the relevant HLA.

The origin of this receptor is a human donor in good health (CMV status not recorded). Some clones in this sample may be carry-over from other donors' samples. The chain is built from TRBV5-5 and TRBJ1-1; D gene uncertain. Sample: PBMCs. The CDR3 DNA reads TGTGCCAGCAGCTTGTTGGCCACTGAAGCTTTCTTT. Its translation: CASSLLATEAFF.